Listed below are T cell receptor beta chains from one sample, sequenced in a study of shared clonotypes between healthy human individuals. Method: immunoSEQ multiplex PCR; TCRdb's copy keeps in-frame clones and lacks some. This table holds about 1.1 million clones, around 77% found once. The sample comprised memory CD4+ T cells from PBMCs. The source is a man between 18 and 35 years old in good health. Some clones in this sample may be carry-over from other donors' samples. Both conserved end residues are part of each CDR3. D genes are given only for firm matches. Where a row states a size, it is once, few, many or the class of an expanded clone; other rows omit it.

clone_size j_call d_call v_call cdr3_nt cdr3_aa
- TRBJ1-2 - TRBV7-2 TGTGCCAGCAGCTTAGTGGAGGACATTGGCTACACCTTC CASSLVEDIGYTF
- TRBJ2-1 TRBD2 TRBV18 TGTGCCAGCTCACCAAGGAGCGGGAGGACAGACAATGAGCAGTTCTTC CASSPRSGRTDNEQFF
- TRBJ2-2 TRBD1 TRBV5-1 TGCGCCAGCAGCTACGGGACAGCCAACACCGGGGAGCTGTTTTTT CASSYGTANTGELFF
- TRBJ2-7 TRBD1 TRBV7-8 TGTGCCAGCAGCCAGGACAGGGGGCGTGACGAGCAGTACTTC CASSQDRGRDEQYF
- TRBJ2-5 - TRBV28 TGTGCCAGCAGTTTTAGCGGCGGGCAAGAGACCCAGTACTTC CASSFSGGQETQYF
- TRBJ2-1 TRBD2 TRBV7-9 TGTGCCAGCAGCACCGGAGGACTAGCGGGAGGGCGTTACAATGAGCAGTTCTTC CASSTGGLAGGRYNEQFF
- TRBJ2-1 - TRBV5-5 TGTGCCAGCAGCTTGTACGGCTCCTACAATGAGCAGTTCTTC CASSLYGSYNEQFF
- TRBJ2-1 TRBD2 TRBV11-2 TGTGCCAGCAGCCTTCTAGCGGAGAAGATCTACAATGAGCAGTTCTTC CASSLLAEKIYNEQFF
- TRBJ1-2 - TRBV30 TGTGCCTGGAGTGTAGCACAGACCAATCGCTACACCTTC CAWSVAQTNRYTF
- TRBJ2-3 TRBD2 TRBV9 TGTGCCAGCAGCGAGGGACTAGCGGGAGCAGGGACGCAGTATTTT CASSEGLAGAGTQYF
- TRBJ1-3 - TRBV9 TGTGCCAGCAGCGCCACCGGTGGAAACACCATATATTTT CASSATGGNTIYF
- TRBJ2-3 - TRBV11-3 TGTGCCAGCAGCTTTGGGGGACGCCCAGATACGCAGTATTTT CASSFGGRPDTQYF
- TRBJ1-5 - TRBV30 TGTGCCTGGAGTGTAGCCTCCCGCAATCAGCCCCAGCATTTT CAWSVASRNQPQHF
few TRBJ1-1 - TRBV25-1 TGTGCCAGCAGTGGACAGGACCGGACTCTTGAAGCTTTCTTT CASSGQDRTLEAFF
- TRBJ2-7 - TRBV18 TGTGCCAGCTCACCCTTTTCCGGGACTGCCTACGAGCAGTACTTC CASSPFSGTAYEQYF
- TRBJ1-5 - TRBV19 TGTGCCAGTAGTACCTCGGGCCTTAGCAATCAGCCCCAGCATTTT CASSTSGLSNQPQHF
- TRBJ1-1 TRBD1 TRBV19 TGTGCCAGTAGTCCGCAAACCGGGACAGTTAACACTGAAGCTTTCTTT CASSPQTGTVNTEAFF
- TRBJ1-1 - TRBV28 TGTGCCAGCAGGGTCGAGATGAACACTGAAGCTTTCTTT CASRVEMNTEAFF
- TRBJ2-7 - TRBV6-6 TGTGCCAGCAGTCGCCTACCACAGGAGCAGTACTTC CASSRLPQEQYF
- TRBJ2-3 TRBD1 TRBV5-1 TGCGCCAGCAGGCCAGGGGGCGGATTAGCAGATACGCAGTATTTT CASRPGGGLADTQYF
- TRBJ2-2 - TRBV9 TGTGCCAGCAGTCGTACGGTATTGGGGGCCGGGGAGCTGTTTTTT CASSRTVLGAGELFF
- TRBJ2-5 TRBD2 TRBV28 TGTGCCAGCAATCGGGGGGGGCTTTCCCAAGAGACCCAGTACTTC CASNRGGLSQETQYF
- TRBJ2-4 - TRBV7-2 TGTGCCAGCAGCCCGCAATTCCAAAACATTCAGTACTTC CASSPQFQNIQYF
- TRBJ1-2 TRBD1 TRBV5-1 TGCGCCAGCAGCTGGGACAGGGGTTATGGCTACACCTTC CASSWDRGYGYTF
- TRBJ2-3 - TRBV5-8 TGTGCCAGCAGCGAAATACAGGGTGGAACGTGGTATTTT CASSEIQGGTWYF
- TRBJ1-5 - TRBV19 TGTGCCAGTAGTATCAGGACAACCCTTCCTCTGGGCAATCAGCCCCAGCATTTT CASSIRTTLPLGNQPQHF
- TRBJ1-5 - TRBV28 TGTGCCAGCAGTTTAGTGGGTGTTGCCCGGGGGCGCTTAGATAGCAATCAGCCCCAGCATTTT CASSLVGVARGRLDSNQPQHF
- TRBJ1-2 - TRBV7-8 TGTGCCAGCAGCTTCGCAGGGGACTATGGCTACACCTTC CASSFAGDYGYTF
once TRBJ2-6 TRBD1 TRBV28 TGTGCCATCGGGGGACAGGGCTTCTCTGGGGCCAACGTCCTGACTTTC CAIGGQGFSGANVLTF
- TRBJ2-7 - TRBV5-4 TGTGCCAGCAGCTTCGCAGGGGCCCTTGAAGAGCAGTACTTC CASSFAGALEEQYF
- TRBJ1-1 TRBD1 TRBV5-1 TGCGCCAGCAGCGCGACTCCGGGACAGGTGACTGAAGCTTTCTTT CASSATPGQVTEAFF
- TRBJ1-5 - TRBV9 TGTGCCAGCAGCGTAGAGGGAGCAGCTAATCAGCCCCAGCATTTT CASSVEGAANQPQHF
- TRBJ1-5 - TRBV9 TGTGCCAGCAGCGTAGGACAGAATCAGCCCCAGCATTTT CASSVGQNQPQHF
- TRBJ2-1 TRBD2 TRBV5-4 TGTGCCAGCAGCCTTACTAGCGGAGCCTACAATGAGCAGTTCTTC CASSLTSGAYNEQFF
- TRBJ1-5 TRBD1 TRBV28 TGTGCCAGCAGTCAGCGGGACAGGGGTTCGGTTAGCATTCAGCCCCAGCATTTT CASSQRDRGSVSIQPQHF
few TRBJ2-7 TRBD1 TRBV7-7 TGTGCCAGCAGCTTATCGAACAGGGGCGAGCAGTACTTC CASSLSNRGEQYF
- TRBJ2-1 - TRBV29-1 TGCAGCGTTGATGGGATTGGGGGCGGTGAGCAGTTCTTC CSVDGIGGGEQFF
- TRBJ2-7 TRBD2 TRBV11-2 TGTGCCAGCAGCTTAGTACAGCCGACTAGCGGCTGGTCCTACGAGCAGTACTTC CASSLVQPTSGWSYEQYF
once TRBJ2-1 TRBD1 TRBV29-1 TGCAGCGTTGAAGATGGCGCTCATCTAAAAAGACAGGGGCCACGGTTCTTC CSVEDGAHLKRQGPRFF
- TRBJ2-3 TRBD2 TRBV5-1 TGCGCCAGCAGCCCTCGGGCGGGAGGCGGCACAGATACGCAGTATTTT CASSPRAGGGTDTQYF